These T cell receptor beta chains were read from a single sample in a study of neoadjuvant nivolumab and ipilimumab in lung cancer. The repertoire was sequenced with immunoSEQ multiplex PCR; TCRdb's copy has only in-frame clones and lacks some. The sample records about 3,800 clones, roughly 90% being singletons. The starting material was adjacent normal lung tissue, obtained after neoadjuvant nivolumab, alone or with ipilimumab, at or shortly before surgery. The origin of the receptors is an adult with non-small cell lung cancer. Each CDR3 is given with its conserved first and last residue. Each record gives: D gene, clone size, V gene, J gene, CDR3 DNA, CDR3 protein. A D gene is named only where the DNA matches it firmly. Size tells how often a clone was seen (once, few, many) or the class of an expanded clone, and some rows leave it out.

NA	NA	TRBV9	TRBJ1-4	TGTGCCAGCAGCTTCCAGGGGCTTGCAACTAATGAAAAACTGTTTTTT	CASSFQGLATNEKLFF
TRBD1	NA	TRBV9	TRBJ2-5	TGTGCCAGCAGCGTAGCCCAGGGGGCCGGAGAGACCCAGTACTTC	CASSVAQGAGETQYF
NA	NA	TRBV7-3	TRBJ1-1	TGTGCCAGCAGCTTAAGGTGGAGTACGGGAGGCACTGAAGCTTTCTTT	CASSLRWSTGGTEAFF
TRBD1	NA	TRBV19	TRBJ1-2	TGTGCCAGTACCCGATCCCAACAGGGGGCGCGTGGCTACACCTTC	CASTRSQQGARGYTF
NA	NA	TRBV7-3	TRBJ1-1	TGTGCCAGCAGCTTAGACCCGGGGACGATGGCTGAAGCTTTCTTT	CASSLDPGTMAEAFF
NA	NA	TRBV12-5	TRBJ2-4	TGTGCTAGTGGTTTGGTAACAGACGGCAATGCCAAAAACATTCAGTACTTC	CASGLVTDGNAKNIQYF
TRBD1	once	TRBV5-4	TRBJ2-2	TGTGCCAGCAGCTCCGTACAGGGGGCGGACACCGGGGAGCTGTTTTTT	CASSSVQGADTGELFF
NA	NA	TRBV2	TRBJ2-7	TGTGCCAAGACGAAGACAACAGGGTTCTCCTACGAGCAGTACTTC	CAKTKTTGFSYEQYF
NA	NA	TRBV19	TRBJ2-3	TGTGCCAGTAGGCCGACCCAACTAAGCACAGATACGCAGTATTTT	CASRPTQLSTDTQYF
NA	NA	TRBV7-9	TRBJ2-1	TGTGCCAGCAGCCCCGGGACTCCGAGCTCCTACAATGAGCAGTTCTTC	CASSPGTPSSYNEQFF
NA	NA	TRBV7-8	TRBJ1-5	TGTGCCAGCAGCTTAGCCTCGACCTGGGGTCATCAGCCCCAGCATTTT	CASSLASTWGHQPQHF
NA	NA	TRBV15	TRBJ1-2	TGTGCCACCAGCAGAGGGGGAGGCGCGGGGGCGCAGTATGGCTACACCTTC	CATSRGGGAGAQYGYTF
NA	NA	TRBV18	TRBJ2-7	TGTGCCAACCCCCCTCTAGCGAGGCAGTACTTC	CANPPLARQYF
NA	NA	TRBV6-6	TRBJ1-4	TGTGCCAGCAGCCCTGACAGAGGATGGGAAAAACTGTTTTTT	CASSPDRGWEKLFF
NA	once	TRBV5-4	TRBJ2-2	TGTGCCAGCAGCTCCCCCCGGGGGGCCACCGGGGAGCTGTTTTTT	CASSSPRGATGELFF
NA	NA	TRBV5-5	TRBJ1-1	TGTGCCAGCAGCTTGCACGGAATGAACACTGAAGCTTTCTTT	CASSLHGMNTEAFF
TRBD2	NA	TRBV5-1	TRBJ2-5	TGCGCCAGCAGCTTACCTAGCGGCCCTGCCGAGACCCAGTACTTC	CASSLPSGPAETQYF
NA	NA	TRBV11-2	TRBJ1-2	TGTGCCAGCAGCTTAGATCGGGGGGATGGCTACACCTTC	CASSLDRGDGYTF
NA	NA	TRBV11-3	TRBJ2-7	TGTGCCAGCAGCTTAGATACGGGCTACGAGCAGTACTTC	CASSLDTGYEQYF
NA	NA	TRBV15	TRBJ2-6	TGTGCCACCAGTTGGGGGGCCAACGTCCTGACTTTC	CATSWGANVLTF
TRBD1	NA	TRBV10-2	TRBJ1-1	TGCGCCAGCAGAGGGACAGGCGGCCGAAGTATTAACACTGAAGCTTTCTTT	CASRGTGGRSINTEAFF
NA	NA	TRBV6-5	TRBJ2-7	TGTGCCAGCAGTGAAGACAAGTTTCCCTACGAGCAGTACTTC	CASSEDKFPYEQYF
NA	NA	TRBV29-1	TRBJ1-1	TGCAGCGTTGAAGACAGGGTAGGGGGAGCAGGGACAAACACTGAAGCTTTCTTT	CSVEDRVGGAGTNTEAFF
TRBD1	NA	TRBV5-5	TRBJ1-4	TGTGCCAGCAGCTTGGGGGACAGGGCCGCAAATGAAAAACTGTTTTTT	CASSLGDRAANEKLFF
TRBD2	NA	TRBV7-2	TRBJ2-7	TGTGCCAGTGGTGGGTCAGGACTAGCGGTTAGCTACGAGCAGTACTTC	CASGGSGLAVSYEQYF
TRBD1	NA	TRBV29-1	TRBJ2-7	TGCAGCGTGAGGGGACAGGTGGACGAGCAGTACTTC	CSVRGQVDEQYF
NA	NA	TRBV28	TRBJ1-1	TGTGCCAGCAGTTTAATAGGTCTGGGAGCTTTCTTT	CASSLIGLGAFF
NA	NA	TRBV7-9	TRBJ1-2	TGTGCCAGCAGCTTACACAGGGAAGTTCATGGCTACACCTTC	CASSLHREVHGYTF
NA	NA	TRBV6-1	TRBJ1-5	TGTGCCAGCAGTGAAGCGGGACAACAGAATCAGCCCCAGCATTTT	CASSEAGQQNQPQHF
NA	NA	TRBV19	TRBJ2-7	TGTGCCAGTAGTATCGTTGGGGGAGCCGAGCAGTACTTC	CASSIVGGAEQYF
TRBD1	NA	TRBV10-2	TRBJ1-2	TGCGCCAGCATCGACAGGGATCTTTTGGATGGCTACACCTTC	CASIDRDLLDGYTF